What follows are 21 T cell receptor beta chains derived from one specimen sequenced in a study of blood T cell repertoires in COVID-19. The protocol was immunoSEQ multiplex PCR, while the TCRdb copy is restricted to in-frame clones and leaves out a portion. Among more than 300,000 clones, 89% were seen once, and the ten largest hold 1.5% to 2%. The specimen sequenced was peripheral blood. The receptors were sampled from a woman aged 25 to 39 with COVID-19, enrolled during active disease.

This rearrangement joins TRBV9 to TRBJ2-7; the D gene is possibly TRBD2 (5 bases). Germline lookup yields CDR1 SGDLS and CDR2 YYNGEE. V was pared by 6 bases and J by 4 bases, with 20 bases between. The CDR3 extends over 15 amino acids. CDR3: CASTPEGKVVYEQYV. In DNA, the CDR3 is TGTGCCAGCACCCCAGAGGGCAAGGTTGTATACGAGCAGTACGTC.

The chain has TRBV3-1 (or the pseudogene TRBV3-2) and TRBJ2-3, with D perhaps matching TRBD2 (7 bases). Germline assignment: CDR1 LGHDT and CDR2 YNNKEL (reference sequence). Trimming took 4 bases from V and 1 from J, leaving 18 bases between them. This CDR3 contains 17 residues. The CDR3 region is CASSPPSAGARTDTQYF. The CDR3 DNA follows: TGTGCCAGCAGCCCCCCCTCTGCGGGGGCGCGCACAGATACGCAGTATTTT.

CDR3 protein: CASSPIRVNTEAFF. The CDR3 DNA reads TGTGCCAGCTCACCAATTCGGGTGAACACTGAAGCTTTCTTT. The rearrangement joins TRBV18 to TRBJ1-1; D uncertain. Germline V gives CDR1 KGHSH, CDR2 LQKENI. CDR3 length: 14 residues. V lost 2 bases to trimming and J lost 0 bases, with 7 bases between them.

The V and J genes are TRBV18 and TRBJ2-5, with 8 bases that match TRBD2. CDR3 length: 16 amino acids. Trimming took 0 bases from V and 4 from J; bases not matched to a gene: 7. Looked up from germline, CDR1 is KGHSH and CDR2 is LQKENI. In nucleotides, the CDR3 is TGTGCCAGCTCACCACCGAGCGGGGGACGGGGAGAGACCCAGTACTTC. Translated, it gives CASSPPSGGRGETQYF.

The rearrangement joins TRBV5-6 to TRBJ1-2; the D is unclear. The CDR3 has 15 amino acids. Trimming took 1 base from V and 4 from J, leaving 14 bases between them. CDR1 SGHDT and CDR2 YYEEEE come from the germline V gene. The CDR3 spells CASSLWAPTPYGYTF. As DNA, the CDR3 is TGTGCCAGCAGCTTGTGGGCTCCGACCCCCTATGGCTACACCTTC. Looking up the rest from reference TRBV5-6 and TRBJ1-2 gives the full variable domain: DAGVTQSPTHLIKTRGQQVTLRCSPKSGHDTVSWYQQALGQGPQFIFQYYEEEERQRGNFPDRFSGHQFPNYSSELNVNALLLGDSALYLCASSLWAPTPYGYTFGSGTRLTVV.

The chain recombines TRBV5-4 with TRBJ2-5, with 12 bases matching TRBD2. The length of the CDR3 is 16 residues. Per germline, CDR1 SGHNT and CDR2 YYREEE (reference sequence). The J segment lost 0 bases and the V segment lost 4 bases, leaving 4 bases of the junction unmatched. The CDR3, as DNA: TGTGCCAGCAGCCCCGGACTAGCGGGGAACCAAGAGACCCAGTACTTC. It translates to CASSPGLAGNQETQYF. The whole variable domain, filled in from reference TRBV5-4 and TRBJ2-5, reads ETGVTQSPTHLIKTRGQQVTLRCSSQSGHNTVSWYQQALGQGPQFIFQYYREEENGRGNFPPRFSGLQFPNYSSELNVNALELDDSALYLCASSPGLAGNQETQYFGPGTRLLVL.

The J gene is TRBJ1-2, the V gene TRBV20-1, with TRBD1 as a possible D gene (6 bases). V shed 3 bases and J shed 8 bases, with 10 bases lying between them. This CDR3 has 11 residues. Germline-derived CDR1 and CDR2 are DFQATT and SNEGSKA (reference sequence). CDR3 sequence reads: CSARAGVGYTF. CDR3 DNA: TGCAGTGCTAGGGCAGGGGTCGGCTACACCTTC.

This chain uses TRBV5-4 with TRBJ1-1, with a possible D match to TRBD1 (5 bases). The V end was cut by 4 bases, the J end by 1 base, with 20 bases between. The CDR3 has 17 amino acids. Germline V gene lookup returns CDR1 SGHNT and CDR2 YYREEE (reference sequence). The CDR3 region has the DNA TGTGCCAGCAGCCCGGAATGGACACCCCGTGGGAACACTGAAGCTTTCTTT. Translating gives CASSPEWTPRGNTEAFF.

The CDR3 sequence: CASRPGTGGETQYF. DNA for the CDR3: TGTGCCAGCAGGCCCGGGACAGGCGGGGAGACCCAGTACTTC. The rearrangement links TRBV6-5 to TRBJ2-5, with 8 bases fitting TRBD1. Germline V gene sequence: CDR1 MNHEY, CDR2 SVGAGI. The CDR3 runs 14 residues. V was pared by 6 bases and J by 5 bases, with 8 bases of the junction left unmatched.

This rearrangement joins TRBV5-1 to TRBJ2-3; TRBD2 matches 10 bases. Germline CDR1 and CDR2: SGHRS and YFSETQ. The CDR3 length is 17 residues. The V segment lost 0 bases and the J segment 4 bases; nucleotides outside the gene matches: 8. In DNA form, the CDR3 reads TGCGCCAGCAGCTTGGTGGCGAGCGGGGGGGCATCAGATACGCAGTATTTT. This codes for CASSLVASGGASDTQYF.

This clone was counted a few times. The genes are TRBV4-3 and TRBJ1-6; D uncertain. V was clipped by 1 base and J by 5 bases, with 12 bases between them. The CDR3 consists of 16 residues. Looked up from germline, CDR1 is LGHNA and CDR2 is YSLEER. CDR3 sequence (DNA): TGCGCCAGCAGCCAAGCGTTGAGGCCCAATAATTCACCCCTCCACTTT. As protein: CASSQALRPNNSPLHF.

The CDR3 spells CASLGAGEKLFF. The CDR3 DNA sequence: TGTGCCAGCCTGGGGGCGGGTGAAAAACTGTTTTTT. The genes are TRBV12-3 or TRBV12-4 and TRBJ1-4, with a tentative D call TRBD1 (6 bases). There are 12 residues in the CDR3. The V end lost 8 bases, the J end lost 7 bases, and 11 bases lay between the germline ends.

This chain connects TRBV30 to TRBJ1-6; 7 nucleotides align to TRBD1. V was pared by 6 bases and J by 6 bases, with 5 bases of the junction left unmatched. Looked up from germline, CDR1 is GTSNPN and CDR2 is SVGIG (reference sequence). The CDR3 sequence is 13 residues long. The CDR3 DNA reads TGTGCCTGTTCCTGGGACAGTAATTCACCCCTCCACTTT. Protein: CACSWDSNSPLHF.

V and J are TRBV27 and TRBJ2-1; TRBD2 aligns across 9 bases. Trimming removed 5 bases from V and 6 bases from J; junction bases left unmatched: 11. The germline CDR1 and CDR2 sequences are MNHEY and SMNVEV (reference sequence). The CDR3 extends over 16 amino acids. As DNA, the CDR3 is TGTGCCAGCAGTCCTGGGAGGAGCGGGGGGTTCAATGAGCAGTTCTTC. Residues: CASSPGRSGGFNEQFF.

This chain connects TRBV3-1 (or the pseudogene TRBV3-2) to TRBJ1-1; no reliable D call. The CDR3 loop spans 13 amino acids. CDR1 and CDR2 from the germline V gene are LGHDT and YNNKEL (reference sequence). Trimming removed 0 bases from V and 13 bases from J, with 15 bases in between. The CDR3 region is CASSQDLAGGVFF. CDR3 DNA sequence: TGTGCCAGCAGCCAAGATCTGGCAGGAGGTGTTTTCTTT.

The rearrangement links TRBV5-6 to TRBJ2-7; 8 nucleotides align to TRBD1. The germline gives CDR1 SGHDT, CDR2 YYEEEE. The trim removed 0 bases at V and 1 base at J, leaving 9 bases unmatched. The CDR3 runs 17 residues. The CDR3 coding sequence is TGTGCCAGCAGCTTGGCCGCCGGGACAGGATTATCCTACGAGCAGTACGTC. Translation gives CASSLAAGTGLSYEQYV.

The genes are TRBV13 and TRBJ1-2, with D unclear. The ends were cut back, 5 bases at V and 0 bases at J, with 13 bases in the middle. The CDR3 loop spans 15 amino acids. The germline V gene encodes CDR1 PRHDT and CDR2 FYEKMQ (reference sequence). As DNA, the CDR3 is TGTGCCAGCAGCCAAGGAGGACCCGCTAACTATGGCTACACCTTC. It specifies CASSQGGPANYGYTF.

V usage is TRBV7-9 and J usage is TRBJ1-2; TRBD1 might be the D (5 bases). Germline lookup yields CDR1 SEHNR and CDR2 FQNEAQ (reference sequence). V gave up 5 bases and J gave up 3 bases, with 16 bases separating them. The CDR3 runs to 15 residues. CDR3 DNA: TGTGCCAGCAGCATTGGACACAACTTCGACTATGGCTACACCTTC. Translated: CASSIGHNFDYGYTF.

This chain uses TRBV7-2 with TRBJ2-5; 10 nucleotides align to TRBD2. With 5 bases clipped from V and 5 bases from J, the junction kept 8 bases outside the gene matches. The germline V gene encodes CDR1 SGHTA and CDR2 FQGNSA. The CDR3 runs 15 residues. The CDR3 loop reads CASSPQRGGRETQYF. CDR3 nucleotides: TGTGCCAGCAGCCCTCAGCGGGGGGGCAGGGAGACCCAGTACTTC.

The rearrangement uses TRBV6-5 and TRBJ1-2; D unresolved. This CDR3 is 11 amino acids long. CDR1 is MNHEY, CDR2 SVGAGI, per germline. V gave up 4 bases and J gave up 8 bases, with 8 bases separating them. As DNA, the CDR3 is TGTGCCAGCAGTTCCAGAGGGGGCTACACCTTC. Residues: CASSSRGGYTF.

The sample holds one count of this clone. V and J are TRBV19 and TRBJ1-3; D call uncertain. Germline V CDR1 and CDR2: LNHDA, SQIVND (reference sequence). CDR3 length: 16 amino acids. V was clipped by 4 bases and J by 4 bases, with 17 bases between them. DNA of the CDR3: TGTGCCAGTAGTACTATCCCCGGCGCGGGAGGAAACACCATATATTTT. The encoded protein is CASSTIPGAGGNTIYF.